The rows below give T cell receptor beta chains drawn from one sample of a study of OX40 agonist ivuxolimab in advanced cancers. The assay was immunoSEQ multiplex PCR, and TCRdb's table has in-frame clones only and misses some. Counted here are roughly 30,000 clones, 75% to 85% occurring once; the ten biggest clones make up about 22%. Material: CD4+ or CD8+ T cells sorted from blood, obtained in a trial of the OX40 agonist ivuxolimab. These receptors were collected from an adult with an advanced solid tumor such as melanoma, head and neck, liver or kidney cancer. The CDR3 runs from the conserved cysteine through the conserved F or W. D genes are given only for firm matches. Size tells how often a clone was seen (once, few, many) or the class of an expanded clone, and some rows leave it out.

v_gene: TRBV7-8
abundance: NA
len: 15
j_gene: TRBJ1-2
d_gene: NA
CDR3aa: CASSLDEWGNYGYTF
CDR3nt: TGTGCCAGCAGCTTAGACGAATGGGGGAACTATGGCTACACCTTC

v_gene: TRBV5-1
abundance: NA
len: 16
j_gene: TRBJ2-3
d_gene: TRBD2
CDR3aa: CASSFTGTSGSTTQYF
CDR3nt: TGCGCCAGCAGCTTTACCGGGACTAGCGGGAGTACGACGCAGTATTTT

v_gene: TRBV7-2
abundance: medium-sized
len: 13
j_gene: TRBJ1-2
d_gene: NA
CDR3aa: CASSGQMNYGYTF
CDR3nt: TGTGCCAGCAGCGGACAGATGAACTATGGCTACACCTTC

v_gene: TRBV9
abundance: NA
len: 14
j_gene: TRBJ2-7
d_gene: NA
CDR3aa: CASSSHSGRSEQYF
CDR3nt: TGTGCCAGCAGCTCACACTCGGGCCGTAGCGAGCAGTACTTC

v_gene: TRBV6-1
abundance: NA
len: 15
j_gene: TRBJ1-2
d_gene: TRBD1
CDR3aa: CASSETQGAGYGYTF
CDR3nt: TGTGCCAGCAGTGAAACGCAGGGGGCTGGCTATGGCTACACCTTC

v_gene: TRBV6-5
abundance: NA
len: 15
j_gene: TRBJ2-7
d_gene: TRBD1
CDR3aa: CASSYQGQDAYEQYF
CDR3nt: TGTGCCAGCAGCTACCAGGGACAGGACGCCTACGAGCAGTACTTC

v_gene: TRBV4-1
abundance: NA
len: 14
j_gene: TRBJ1-2
d_gene: TRBD1
CDR3aa: CASSQDGQVYGYTF
CDR3nt: TGCGCCAGCAGCCAAGATGGACAGGTCTATGGCTACACCTTC

v_gene: TRBV12-2
abundance: NA
len: 18
j_gene: TRBJ1-6
d_gene: NA
CDR3aa: CASRLIAQDSSYNSPLHF
CDR3nt: TGTGCAAGTCGCTTAATAGCTCAGGACAGCTCCTATAATTCACCCCTCCACTTT

v_gene: TRBV28
abundance: NA
len: 18
j_gene: TRBJ2-4
d_gene: NA
CDR3aa: CASSLRGVAGRFKNIQYF
CDR3nt: TGTGCCAGCAGTTTAAGGGGAGTGGCGGGCCGGTTCAAAAACATTCAGTACTTC

v_gene: TRBV7-2
abundance: NA
len: 14
j_gene: TRBJ2-1
d_gene: NA
CDR3aa: CASSPSDLNNEQFF
CDR3nt: TGTGCCAGCAGCCCCTCGGACCTAAACAATGAGCAGTTCTTC

v_gene: TRBV30
abundance: NA
len: 12
j_gene: TRBJ1-1
d_gene: NA
CDR3aa: CAWAGSYTEAFF
CDR3nt: TGTGCCTGGGCGGGCAGTTACACTGAAGCTTTCTTT

v_gene: TRBV6-6
abundance: NA
len: 14
j_gene: TRBJ2-7
d_gene: NA
CDR3aa: CASTLTRGQGEQYF
CDR3nt: TGTGCCAGCACCTTGACGAGGGGACAAGGGGAGCAGTACTTC

v_gene: TRBV19
abundance: NA
len: 13
j_gene: TRBJ2-5
d_gene: NA
CDR3aa: CASSVRVQETQYF
CDR3nt: TGTGCCAGTAGTGTTAGGGTTCAAGAGACCCAGTACTTC

v_gene: TRBV7-9
abundance: NA
len: 16
j_gene: TRBJ2-5
d_gene: NA
CDR3aa: CASSLPNRRVQETQYF
CDR3nt: TGTGCCAGCAGCTTACCAAACAGAAGGGTTCAAGAGACCCAGTACTTC

v_gene: TRBV7-3
abundance: NA
len: 17
j_gene: TRBJ2-3
d_gene: NA
CDR3aa: CASSLLGGLTATDTQYF
CDR3nt: TGTGCCAGCAGCCTCTTAGGGGGTCTTACCGCCACAGATACGCAGTATTTT

v_gene: TRBV27
abundance: NA
len: 16
j_gene: TRBJ1-1
d_gene: NA
CDR3aa: CASSLFGGGRNTEAFF
CDR3nt: TGTGCCAGCAGTTTATTTGGGGGAGGAAGGAACACTGAAGCTTTCTTT

v_gene: TRBV4-1
abundance: NA
len: 17
j_gene: TRBJ1-2
d_gene: NA
CDR3aa: CASSLSRAGSTNYGYTF
CDR3nt: TGCGCCAGCAGCCTATCGAGGGCAGGGAGTACAAACTATGGCTACACCTTC

v_gene: TRBV7-2
abundance: NA
len: 13
j_gene: TRBJ1-1
d_gene: TRBD1
CDR3aa: CASSSIDRAEAFF
CDR3nt: TGTGCCAGCAGCTCCATAGACAGGGCCGAAGCTTTCTTT

v_gene: TRBV19
abundance: NA
len: 15
j_gene: TRBJ1-2
d_gene: TRBD1
CDR3aa: CASSSGQGGTAGYTF
CDR3nt: TGTGCCAGTAGTAGCGGACAGGGAGGTACAGCTGGCTACACCTTC

v_gene: TRBV28
abundance: NA
len: 15
j_gene: TRBJ1-6
d_gene: TRBD1
CDR3aa: CASSVRQGPNSPLHF
CDR3nt: TGTGCCAGCAGTGTCCGACAGGGGCCCAATTCACCCCTCCACTTT

v_gene: TRBV2
abundance: NA
len: 14
j_gene: TRBJ1-1
d_gene: NA
CDR3aa: CASRTQGLNTEAFF
CDR3nt: TGTGCCAGCAGGACACAGGGTTTGAACACTGAAGCTTTCTTT

v_gene: TRBV5-1
abundance: NA
len: 15
j_gene: TRBJ1-1
d_gene: NA
CDR3aa: CASSRKGESDTEAFF
CDR3nt: TGCGCCAGCAGCAGAAAGGGGGAATCGGACACTGAAGCTTTCTTT

v_gene: TRBV6-4
abundance: NA
len: 16
j_gene: TRBJ2-1
d_gene: NA
CDR3aa: CASSDDRSRSYNEQFF
CDR3nt: TGTGCCAGCAGTGACGACCGGTCTCGCTCCTACAATGAGCAGTTCTTC

v_gene: TRBV5-1
abundance: NA
len: 17
j_gene: TRBJ2-5
d_gene: TRBD2
CDR3aa: CASSLGGLAGTQETQYF
CDR3nt: TGCGCCAGCAGCTTGGGGGGACTAGCGGGCACACAAGAGACCCAGTACTTC

v_gene: TRBV27
abundance: NA
len: 15
j_gene: TRBJ2-2
d_gene: TRBD1
CDR3aa: CASSLGQVLTGELFF
CDR3nt: TGTGCCAGCAGTTTGGGACAGGTCCTAACCGGGGAGCTGTTTTTT

v_gene: TRBV5-1
abundance: NA
len: 16
j_gene: TRBJ2-2
d_gene: NA
CDR3aa: CASSLEGISLSGELFF
CDR3nt: TGCGCCAGCAGCTTGGAGGGAATTAGTTTATCAGGGGAGCTGTTTTTT

v_gene: TRBV30
abundance: NA
len: 15
j_gene: TRBJ2-7
d_gene: NA
CDR3aa: CAWSVGGQGVRIEYF
CDR3nt: TGTGCCTGGAGTGTAGGAGGGCAGGGGGTAAGGATTGAGTACTTC

v_gene: TRBV9
abundance: NA
len: 16
j_gene: TRBJ2-2
d_gene: TRBD2
CDR3aa: CASSKTSGRETGELFF
CDR3nt: TGTGCCAGCAGCAAGACTAGCGGGAGGGAAACCGGGGAGCTGTTTTTT

v_gene: TRBV6-6
abundance: NA
len: 13
j_gene: TRBJ1-4
d_gene: NA
CDR3aa: CASSRDTVEKLFF
CDR3nt: TGTGCCAGCAGTCGGGACACCGTGGAAAAACTGTTTTTT

v_gene: TRBV9
abundance: NA
len: 12
j_gene: TRBJ2-2
d_gene: NA
CDR3aa: CASSVGVRPLFF
CDR3nt: TGTGCCAGCAGCGTAGGTGTACGCCCGCTGTTTTTT

v_gene: TRBV5-4
abundance: NA
len: 14
j_gene: TRBJ1-2
d_gene: NA
CDR3aa: CASSLEVVLAGYTF
CDR3nt: TGTGCCAGCAGCTTAGAGGTGGTATTGGCTGGCTACACCTTC

v_gene: TRBV6-1
abundance: few
len: 16
j_gene: TRBJ2-1
d_gene: TRBD2
CDR3aa: CASSGATSGSSNEQFF
CDR3nt: TGTGCCAGCAGTGGGGCGACTAGCGGGAGCTCTAATGAGCAGTTCTTC

v_gene: TRBV10-1
abundance: NA
len: 14
j_gene: TRBJ1-6
d_gene: TRBD1
CDR3aa: CASSPGTGFSPLHF
CDR3nt: TGCGCCAGCAGTCCCGGGACAGGGTTTTCACCCCTCCACTTT

v_gene: TRBV18
abundance: NA
len: 16
j_gene: TRBJ2-3
d_gene: NA
CDR3aa: CASPPPGTASTDTQYF
CDR3nt: TGTGCCAGCCCTCCCCCCGGGACTGCTAGCACAGATACGCAGTATTTT

v_gene: TRBV7-9
abundance: NA
len: 11
j_gene: TRBJ2-5
d_gene: NA
CDR3aa: CASTSRETQYF
CDR3nt: TGTGCCAGCACCTCCCGAGAGACCCAGTACTTC

v_gene: TRBV19
abundance: NA
len: 14
j_gene: TRBJ2-1
d_gene: NA
CDR3aa: CASTPSNFRNEQFF
CDR3nt: TGTGCCAGTACCCCTAGCAATTTTAGGAATGAGCAGTTCTTC

v_gene: TRBV5-1
abundance: NA
len: 14
j_gene: TRBJ2-1
d_gene: TRBD1
CDR3aa: CASSPGQSYNEQFF
CDR3nt: TGCGCCAGCAGCCCGGGACAGAGTTACAATGAGCAGTTCTTC

v_gene: TRBV28
abundance: NA
len: 12
j_gene: TRBJ1-1
d_gene: NA
CDR3aa: CASSLVRRFAFF
CDR3nt: TGTGCCAGCAGTTTAGTTAGGAGATTTGCTTTCTTT

v_gene: TRBV2
abundance: medium-sized
len: 14
j_gene: TRBJ1-3
d_gene: NA
CDR3aa: CASSYQGSGNTIYF
CDR3nt: TGTGCCAGCAGTTACCAGGGCTCTGGAAACACCATATATTTT